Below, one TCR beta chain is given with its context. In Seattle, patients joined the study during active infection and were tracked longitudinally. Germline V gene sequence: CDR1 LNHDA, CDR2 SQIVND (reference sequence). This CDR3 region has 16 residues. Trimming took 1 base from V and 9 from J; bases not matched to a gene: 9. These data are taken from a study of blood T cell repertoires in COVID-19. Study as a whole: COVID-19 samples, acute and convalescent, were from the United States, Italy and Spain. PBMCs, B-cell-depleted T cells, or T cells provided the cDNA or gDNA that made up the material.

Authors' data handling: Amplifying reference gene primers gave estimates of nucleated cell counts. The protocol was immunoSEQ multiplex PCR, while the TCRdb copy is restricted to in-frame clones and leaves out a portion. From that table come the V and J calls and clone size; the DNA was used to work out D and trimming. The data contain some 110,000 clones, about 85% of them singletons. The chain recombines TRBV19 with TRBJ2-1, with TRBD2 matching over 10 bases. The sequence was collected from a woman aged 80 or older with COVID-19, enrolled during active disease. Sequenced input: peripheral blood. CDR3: CASSIAASGSRGEQFF. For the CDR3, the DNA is TGTGCCAGTAGTATAGCGGCTAGCGGGAGCAGGGGTGAGCAGTTCTTC.